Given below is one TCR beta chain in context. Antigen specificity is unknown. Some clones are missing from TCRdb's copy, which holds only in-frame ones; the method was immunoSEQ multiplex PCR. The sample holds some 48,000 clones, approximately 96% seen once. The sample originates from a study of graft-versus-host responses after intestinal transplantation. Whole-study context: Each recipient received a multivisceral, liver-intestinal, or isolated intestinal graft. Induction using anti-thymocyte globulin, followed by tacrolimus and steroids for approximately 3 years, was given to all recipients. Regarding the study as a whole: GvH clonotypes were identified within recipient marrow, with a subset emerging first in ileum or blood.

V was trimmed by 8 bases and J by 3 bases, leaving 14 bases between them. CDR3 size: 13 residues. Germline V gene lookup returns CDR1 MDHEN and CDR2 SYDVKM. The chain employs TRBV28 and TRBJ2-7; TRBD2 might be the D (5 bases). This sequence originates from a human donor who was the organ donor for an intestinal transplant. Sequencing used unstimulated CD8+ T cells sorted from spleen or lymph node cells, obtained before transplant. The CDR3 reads CASAGPGGYEQYF. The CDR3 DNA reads TGTGCCAGCGCTGGCCCAGGAGGCTACGAGCAGTACTTC.